This note documents a single TCR beta chain sequence. This specimen belongs to a study of cytomegalovirus exposure and HLA in healthy donors. The study ran its PCR with 60 Vbeta and 13 Jbeta primers. Sequencing was performed with immunoSEQ multiplex PCR; in TCRdb, only in-frame clones are kept and a portion is missing. The sample table includes about 75,000 clones. Input material: PBMCs. This clonotype originated in a man younger than 35 in good health and CMV-seropositive.

CDR3 sequence: CASSRTSAETQYF. The CDR3, as DNA: TGTGCCAGCAGTCGGACTAGCGCGGAGACCCAGTACTTC. The rearrangement joins TRBV7-3 to TRBJ2-5; TRBD2 matches 9 bases. The CDR3 length is 13 residues. The germline V gene encodes CDR1 SGHTA and CDR2 FQGTGA. Germline trimming cut 6 bases from V and 5 bases from J; bases unmatched to any gene: 4.